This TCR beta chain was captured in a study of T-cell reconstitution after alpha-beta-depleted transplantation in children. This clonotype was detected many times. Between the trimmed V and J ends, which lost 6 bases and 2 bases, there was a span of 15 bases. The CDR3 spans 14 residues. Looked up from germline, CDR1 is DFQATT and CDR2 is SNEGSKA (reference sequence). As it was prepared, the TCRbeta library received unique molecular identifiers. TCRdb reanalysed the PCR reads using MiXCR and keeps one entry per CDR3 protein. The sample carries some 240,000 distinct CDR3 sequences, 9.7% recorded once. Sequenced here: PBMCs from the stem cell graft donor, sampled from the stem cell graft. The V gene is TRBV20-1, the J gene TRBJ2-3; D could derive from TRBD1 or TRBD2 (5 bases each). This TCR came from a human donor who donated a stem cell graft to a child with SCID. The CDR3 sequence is CSASRDGDTDTQYF. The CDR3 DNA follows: TGCAGTGCCTCCCGGGACGGAGACACAGATACGCAGTATTTT.